The present T cell receptor (beta chain) was sequenced within a study of OX40 agonist ivuxolimab in advanced cancers. Whole-study context: The dose of intravenous ivuxolimab that patients received every 2 weeks ranged from 0.01 to 10 mg/kg. Allowance was made for prior anti-PD-1, anti-PD-L1 or anti-CTLA-4 therapy, and about 40% had some.

Findings and caveats of the study: Partly responding patients at 0.1-3.0 mg/kg showed some of the smallest clonal expansion. More expanded clones were seen, on average, in CD8+ T cells than in CD4+.

Germline loops: CDR1 MDHEN, CDR2 SYDVKM. CDR3 size: 14 residues. The ends were cut back, 3 bases at V and 3 bases at J, with 12 bases in the middle. In the case of this clone: Its target is unknown.

Sequenced by immunoSEQ multiplex PCR; TCRdb stores in-frame clones only, minus some. The sample includes 50,000 to 80,000 clones, approximately 90% of them seen just once. The chain carries TRBV28 and TRBJ2-7; perhaps TRBD1 as D (5 bases). This sample comprised CD4+ or CD8+ T cells sorted from blood, obtained in a trial of the OX40 agonist ivuxolimab. The source of this sequence is an adult with an advanced solid tumor such as melanoma, head and neck, liver or kidney cancer. The CDR3: CASSFVTGIYEQYF. DNA of the CDR3: TGTGCCAGCAGTTTTGTCACAGGAATCTACGAGCAGTACTTC. Full variable domain (remainder filled in from reference TRBV28 and TRBJ2-7): DVKVTQSSRYLVKRTGEKVFLECVQDMDHENMFWYRQDPGLGLRLIYFSYDVKMKEKGDIPEGYSVSREKKERFSLILESASTNQTSMYLCASSFVTGIYEQYFGPGTRLTVT.